This T cell receptor beta chain was found in a study of breast tumors, draining lymph nodes, adjacent tissues. The lymph nodes were axillary draining lymph nodes from breast cancer patients. The CDR3 consists of 16 residues. V lost 2 bases and J lost 1; bases outside the gene matches: 5. The germline CDR1 and CDR2 sequences are MNHNY and SVGAGI (reference sequence). Study findings and constraints: Tumor TCR diversity was below lymph nodes but above nontumor tissue.

MiXCR was run by TCRdb on the multiplex PCR reads, yielding one entry per CDR3 protein. Counted here are more than 250,000 distinct CDR3 sequences, roughly 30% occurring once; the ten biggest clones make up 0.85% to 1.2%. This clonotype was seen ten or more times. Its antigen is unknown. The TCR sequence derives from a female donor with breast cancer. Some clones in this sample may be carry-over from other donors' samples. V is TRBV6-6 and J is TRBJ2-3; 8 bases map to TRBD2. Sample: axillary lymph node tissue. The CDR3 here is CASSYRPLAGTDTQYF. For the CDR3, the DNA is TGTGCCAGCAGTTACAGACCACTAGCGGGCACAGATACGCAGTATTTT.